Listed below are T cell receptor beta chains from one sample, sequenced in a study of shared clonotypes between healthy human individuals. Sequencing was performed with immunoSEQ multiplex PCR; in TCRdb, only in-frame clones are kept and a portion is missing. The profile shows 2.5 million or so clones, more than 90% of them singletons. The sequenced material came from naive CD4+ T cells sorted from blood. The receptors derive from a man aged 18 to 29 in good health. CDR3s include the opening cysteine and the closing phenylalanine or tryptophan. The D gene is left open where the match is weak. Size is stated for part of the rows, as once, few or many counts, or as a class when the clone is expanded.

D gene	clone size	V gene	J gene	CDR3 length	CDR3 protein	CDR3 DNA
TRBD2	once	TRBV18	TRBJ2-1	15	CASSPGTSGMNEQFF	TGTGCCAGCTCACCAGGGACTAGCGGGATGAATGAGCAGTTCTTC
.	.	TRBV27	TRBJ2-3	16	CASSLRGAGQRDTQYF	TGTGCCAGCAGTCTGCGAGGGGCAGGGCAACGGGATACGCAGTATTTT
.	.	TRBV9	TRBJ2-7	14	CASSPPATSREQYF	TGTGCCAGCAGCCCCCCGGCCACCAGTCGCGAGCAGTACTTC
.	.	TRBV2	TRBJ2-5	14	CASSEPGRGETQYF	TGTGCCAGCAGTGAACCGGGAAGGGGAGAGACCCAGTACTTC
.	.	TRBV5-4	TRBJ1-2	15	CASSPWRGGHYGYTF	TGTGCCAGCAGCCCTTGGAGGGGTGGGCACTATGGCTACACCTTC
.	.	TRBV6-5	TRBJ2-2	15	CASSRGDRVAGELFF	TGTGCCAGCAGTCGCGGGGATAGGGTTGCCGGGGAGCTGTTTTTT
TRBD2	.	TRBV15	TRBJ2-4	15	CATSRGGGTKNIQYF	TGTGCCACCAGCAGAGGCGGGGGGACAAAAAACATTCAGTACTTC
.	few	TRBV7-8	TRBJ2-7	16	CASSPRGTGGLYEQYF	TGTGCCAGCAGCCCTAGGGGTACTGGAGGGCTCTACGAGCAGTACTTC
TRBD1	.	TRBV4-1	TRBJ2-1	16	CASSQAPGQEGNEQFF	TGCGCCAGCAGCCAGGCTCCGGGACAGGAGGGCAATGAGCAGTTCTTC
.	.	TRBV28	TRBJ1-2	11	CASSGPYGYTF	TGTGCCAGCAGCGGCCCCTATGGCTACACCTTC
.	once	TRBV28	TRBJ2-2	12	CASTRPPGELFF	TGTGCCAGCACTAGACCCCCCGGGGAGCTGTTTTTT
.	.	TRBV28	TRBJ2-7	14	CASSLIYLPREQYF	TGTGCCAGCAGTTTGATCTACCTGCCTAGAGAGCAGTACTTC
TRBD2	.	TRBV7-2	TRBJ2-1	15	CASSLGTSGRAGQFF	TGTGCCAGCAGCTTAGGGACTAGCGGGAGGGCGGGGCAGTTCTTC
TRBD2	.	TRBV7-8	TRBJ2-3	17	CASSLAAIAGGTDTQYF	TGTGCCAGCAGCTTAGCTGCTATCGCGGGGGGGACAGATACGCAGTATTTT
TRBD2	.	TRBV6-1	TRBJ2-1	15	CASGRSRGVDNEQFF	TGTGCCAGCGGGAGGTCGCGGGGGGTCGACAATGAGCAGTTCTTC
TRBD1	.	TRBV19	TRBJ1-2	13	CASRDRGHSGYTF	TGTGCCAGTAGGGACAGGGGGCACAGTGGCTACACCTTC
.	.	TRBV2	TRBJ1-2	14	CASSDAGASSGYTF	TGTGCCAGCAGTGATGCAGGGGCGTCCTCTGGCTACACCTTC
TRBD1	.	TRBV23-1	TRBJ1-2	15	CASSQSGTGVYGYTF	TGCGCCAGCAGTCAATCGGGGACAGGGGTCTATGGCTACACCTTC
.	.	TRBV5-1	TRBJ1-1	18	CASSTAGNPTSPNTEAFF	TGCGCCAGCAGCACGGCAGGGAATCCCACATCGCCGAACACTGAAGCTTTCTTT
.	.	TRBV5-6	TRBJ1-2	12	CASSSGPYGYTF	TGTGCCAGCAGCTCTGGACCCTATGGCTACACCTTC
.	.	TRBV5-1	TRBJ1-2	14	CASSSETGSYGYTF	TGCGCCAGCAGCTCGGAGACAGGCTCCTATGGCTACACCTTC
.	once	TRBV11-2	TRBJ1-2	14	CASSLVAGNYGYTF	TGTGCCAGCAGCTTAGTAGCAGGGAACTATGGCTACACCTTC
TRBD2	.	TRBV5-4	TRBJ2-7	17	CASIQDNRTSGPYEQYF	TGTGCCAGCATCCAAGACAATCGGACTAGCGGGCCCTACGAGCAGTACTTC
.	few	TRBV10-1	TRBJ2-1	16	CASSESRGPTYNEQFF	TGCGCCAGCAGTGAGTCTCGAGGACCGACTTACAATGAGCAGTTCTTC
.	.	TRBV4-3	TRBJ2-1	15	CASSQLLRDNNEQFF	TGCGCCAGCAGCCAATTGCTACGGGACAACAATGAGCAGTTCTTC
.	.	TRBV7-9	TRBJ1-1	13	CASSARQNTEAFF	TGTGCCAGCAGCGCCCGACAAAACACTGAAGCTTTCTTT
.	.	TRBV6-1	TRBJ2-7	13	CASSEIRSYEQYF	TGTGCCAGCAGTGAAATAAGATCCTACGAGCAGTACTTC
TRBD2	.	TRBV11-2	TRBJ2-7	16	CASSLGASGSLYEQYF	TGTGCCAGCAGCTTAGGGGCTAGCGGGAGTTTGTACGAGCAGTACTTC
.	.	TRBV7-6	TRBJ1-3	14	CASSLARGGNTIYF	TGTGCCAGCAGCTTAGCGAGGGGTGGAAACACCATATATTTT
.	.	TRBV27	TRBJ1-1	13	CASSLFGGTEAFF	TGTGCCAGCAGTTTGTTCGGGGGGACTGAAGCTTTCTTT
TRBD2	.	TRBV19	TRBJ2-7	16	CASSPVRSSGSYEQYF	TGTGCCAGTAGTCCGGTTCGGTCCAGCGGGAGCTACGAGCAGTACTTC
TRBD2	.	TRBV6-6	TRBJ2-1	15	CASRLLAGAYNEQFF	TGTGCCAGCAGGCTTCTAGCGGGAGCCTACAATGAGCAGTTCTTC
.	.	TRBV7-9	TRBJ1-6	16	CASSLPSQGDNSPLHF	TGTGCCAGCAGCTTACCCTCACAGGGAGATAATTCACCCCTCCACTTT
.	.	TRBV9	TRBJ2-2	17	CASSVGPRSAGTGELFF	TGTGCCAGCAGCGTAGGGCCCAGGAGTGCGGGGACCGGGGAGCTGTTTTTT
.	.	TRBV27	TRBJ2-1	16	CASSLRGQGIYNEQFF	TGTGCCAGCAGTTTAAGGGGCCAGGGGATCTACAATGAGCAGTTCTTC
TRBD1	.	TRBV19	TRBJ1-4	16	CASRVGQGALGEKLFF	TGTGCCAGTAGGGTAGGACAGGGGGCGCTTGGTGAAAAACTGTTTTTT
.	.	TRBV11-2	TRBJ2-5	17	CASSLPGLTLGQETQYF	TGTGCCAGCAGCTTACCGGGTCTAACCCTGGGACAAGAGACCCAGTACTTC
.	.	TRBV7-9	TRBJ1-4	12	CASSARSEKLFF	TGTGCCAGCAGCGCCCGCAGTGAAAAACTGTTTTTT
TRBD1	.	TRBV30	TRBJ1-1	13	CAGWGQSVSEAFF	TGTGCCGGCTGGGGACAGTCCGTCTCGGAAGCTTTCTTT
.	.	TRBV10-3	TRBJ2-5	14	CAISPGTQKETQYF	TGTGCCATCAGTCCCGGGACTCAAAAAGAGACCCAGTACTTC
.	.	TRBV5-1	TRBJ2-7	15	CASSLAGTLSYEQYF	TGCGCCAGCAGCTTGGCGGGGACCCTATCCTACGAGCAGTACTTC
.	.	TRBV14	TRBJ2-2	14	CAGSQVSRAGELFF	TGTGCCGGCAGCCAAGTTAGCCGGGCCGGGGAGCTGTTTTTT
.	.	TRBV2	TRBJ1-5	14	CASSEGGGGQPQHF	TGTGCCAGCAGTGAAGGGGGTGGCGGTCAGCCCCAGCATTTT
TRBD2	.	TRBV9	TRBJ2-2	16	CASSDEREPGAGELFF	TGTGCCAGCAGCGATGAGCGGGAGCCCGGCGCCGGGGAGCTGTTTTTT
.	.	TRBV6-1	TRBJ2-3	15	CASKGTVLGTDTQYF	TGTGCCAGCAAGGGGACGGTTCTGGGCACAGATACGCAGTATTTT
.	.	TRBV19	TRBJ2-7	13	CASSVGIAYEQYF	TGTGCCAGTAGTGTGGGGATCGCCTACGAGCAGTACTTC
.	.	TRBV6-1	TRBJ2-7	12	CASTAVYYEQYF	TGTGCCAGTACAGCGGTTTACTACGAGCAGTACTTC
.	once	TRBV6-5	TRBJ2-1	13	CASSYSLNFEQFF	TGTGCCAGCAGTTACTCGTTGAATTTCGAGCAGTTCTTC
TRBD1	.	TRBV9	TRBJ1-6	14	CASSQGAEYSPLHF	TGTGCCAGCAGTCAGGGGGCAGAATATTCACCCCTCCACTTT
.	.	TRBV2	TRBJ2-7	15	CASSEISGTTYEQYF	TGTGCCAGCAGCGAAATCTCCGGGACAACCTACGAGCAGTACTTC
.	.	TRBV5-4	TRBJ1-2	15	CASSLGRASDYGYTF	TGTGCCAGCAGCTTGGGCAGGGCGTCGGACTATGGCTACACCTTC
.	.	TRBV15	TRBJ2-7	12	CATSRGQYEQYF	TGTGCCACCAGCCGCGGGCAGTACGAGCAGTACTTC
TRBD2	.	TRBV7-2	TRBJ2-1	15	CASSLGLAEYNEQFF	TGTGCCAGCAGCTTAGGGCTAGCGGAGTACAATGAGCAGTTCTTC
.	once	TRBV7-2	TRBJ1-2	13	CASSRGGFYGYTF	TGTGCCAGCAGCCGGGGCGGATTCTATGGCTACACCTTC
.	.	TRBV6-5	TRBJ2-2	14	CASRPPAGIGELFF	TGTGCCAGCAGACCCCCGGCAGGGATCGGGGAGCTGTTTTTT
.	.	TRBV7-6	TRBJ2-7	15	CASSLASGSTYEQYF	TGTGCCAGCAGCTTAGCTTCGGGATCAACCTACGAGCAGTACTTC
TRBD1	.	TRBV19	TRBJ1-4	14	CASSQDRFNEKLFF	TGTGCCAGCTCACAGGACAGGTTTAATGAAAAACTGTTTTTT
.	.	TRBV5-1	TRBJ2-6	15	CASSWGWAGANVLTF	TGCGCCAGCAGCTGGGGATGGGCTGGGGCCAACGTCCTGACTTTC
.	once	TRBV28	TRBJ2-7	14	CASSSRGIEYEQYF	TGTGCCAGCAGCTCGAGGGGAATAGAGTACGAGCAGTACTTC
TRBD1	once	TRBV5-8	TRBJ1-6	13	CASSFQGGSPLHF	TGTGCCAGCAGCTTTCAGGGGGGTTCACCCCTCCACTTT